This note documents a single T cell receptor beta chain sequence. The antigen it recognizes is unknown. It has no much larger one-base neighbor in the sample; base qualities were not kept. A multiplexed two-step PCR with Vbeta-specific forward primers and Jbeta-specific reverse primers was used to amplify the TCRbeta CDR3 regions. Through the immunoSEQ service, the TCRbeta libraries were run on an Illumina instrument for sequencing. Concerning the study's data processing: IMGT annotation was used to assign V, D and J genes, and synthetic CDR3 analogues were used to correct the counts for multiplex PCR bias. In the immunoSEQ Analyzer, repertoire clonality was calculated as one minus the normalized Shannon entropy. Whether a clone counted as expanded was decided by Fisher's exact test with Benjamini-Hochberg false discovery rate control and a two-tailed cutoff of P<0.01. Held by TCRdb, this immuneACCESS table contains in-frame sequences only and omits some clones. Under half of the omission traces to an unresolved V gene where checked; the cause of the rest is unknown. V and J calls and clone size come straight from that table; D and trimming were deduced from the DNA. The sample profile shows under 15,000 clones; more than 70% of them were found once. In total, the top ten clones hold roughly 0.98% of the sample.

The data derive from a study of regulatory dendritic cells for organ transplantation (dated by TCRdb to the late 2010s). Study-wide context: To make regulatory dendritic cells, monocytes were cultured with vitamin D3 on days 0 and 4 and with IL-10 on day 4. Sorted naive and memory CD4+ and CD8+ T cells had their TCRbeta repertoires sequenced both before and after allostimulation with either regulatory or mature dendritic cells. To evaluate the response of the DCs to a potent maturation-inducing agent, LPS was added to DC cultures on day 6. What the study reported, not specific to this receptor: Of the resting subsets, memory CD8+ T cells had the largest number of alloreactive TCR clonotypes. In both subjects, allostimulation led to expansion of memory CD8+ clones, though the expansion induced by regulatory dendritic cells appeared to be more limited than that induced by mature dendritic cells. Only two subjects were sequenced, and the authors noted considerable between-individual heterogeneity in the alloreactive memory CD8+ T cell pool. Highly diverse repertoires were observed in naive CD4+ and CD8+ T cells, whereas lower diversity was observed in memory cells, and the most oligoclonal repertoires were found in memory CD8+ cells.

Sorted T cell subsets were CFSE-labeled and co-cultured for approximately 5 days with allogeneic regulatory or mature dendritic cells at a 1:10 DC:T ratio. Naive T cells were sorted as CD45RA+ and memory T cells as CD45RO+ CD4+ or CD8+ cells by FACS. T cells for TCR sequencing came from a couple of healthy control subjects. Genomic DNA was extracted with the Qiagen DNeasy Blood & Tissue Kit. In the germline V gene (reference sequence), CDR1 corresponds to SEHNR and CDR2 to FQNEAQ. From the cysteine up to the phenylalanine, the CDR3 has a length of 14 residues. Solely the CDR3 DNA is kept, with 42 bases framed from the first base. Compared with germline, V lacks 1 base and J lacks 7 bases; bases without a gene match: 1.

This receptor chain uses TRBV7-9 and TRBJ1-6; 7 of the junction bases match TRBD1. The sequence was collected from a human donor in good health. The sequenced sample consisted of naive CD8+ T cells from blood cultured with regulatory dendritic cells. This sample's cell subset or site label indicates: CD45RA+ naive T cells. The CDR3 amino acid sequence is: CASSLVGGNSPLHF. The nucleotide sequence is TGTGCCAGCAGCTTAGTAGGGGGCAATTCACCCCTCCACTTT.